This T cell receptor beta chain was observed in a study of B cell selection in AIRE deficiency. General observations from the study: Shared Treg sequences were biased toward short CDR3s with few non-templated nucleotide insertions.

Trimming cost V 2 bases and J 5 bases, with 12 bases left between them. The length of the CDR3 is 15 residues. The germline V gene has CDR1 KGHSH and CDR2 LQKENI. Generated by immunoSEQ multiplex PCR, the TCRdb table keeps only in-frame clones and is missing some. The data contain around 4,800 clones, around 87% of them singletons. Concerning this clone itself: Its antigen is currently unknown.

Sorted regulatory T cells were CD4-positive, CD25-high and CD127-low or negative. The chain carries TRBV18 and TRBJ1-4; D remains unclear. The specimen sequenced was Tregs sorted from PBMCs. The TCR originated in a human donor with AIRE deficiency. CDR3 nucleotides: TGTGCCAGCTCACCAGGCAGGCCTCAGAATGAAAAACTGTTTTTT. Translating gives CASSPGRPQNEKLFF.